The 11 T cell receptor beta chains reported below all come from one sample, sequenced in a study of cytomegalovirus exposure and HLA in healthy donors. The table came from immunoSEQ multiplex PCR; TCRdb's copy has only in-frame clones and leaves some out. The table lists about 130,000 clones, about 93% of them singletons. The source material was PBMCs. Receptors originate from a young woman in good health and CMV-seronegative.

This chain uses TRBV9 with TRBJ2-1; a possible D gene is TRBD2 (5 bases). Germline values: CDR1 SGDLS, CDR2 YYNGEE. The CDR3 has 12 amino acids. V was pared by 0 bases and J by 9 bases, with 7 bases between. Here the CDR3 DNA reads TGTGCCAGCAGCGTAGGGGAGTTTGAGCAGTTCTTC. Translated, it gives CASSVGEFEQFF.

The chain uses TRBV29-1 and TRBJ2-2; 9 bases match TRBD2. The V gene's germline CDR1 is SQVTM and CDR2 ANQGSEA. J lost 0 bases, V lost 6 bases, and 5 bases had no gene match. The CDR3 runs to 15 residues. The CDR3 spells CSVIPSGTNTGELFF. The CDR3 region has the DNA TGCAGCGTGATCCCTAGCGGGACGAACACCGGGGAGCTGTTTTTT.

The genes are TRBV6-1 and TRBJ1-5; 7 bases are shared with TRBD1. The CDR3 is 14 amino acids. J lost 7 bases, V lost 8 bases, and 11 bases had no gene match. Germline values: CDR1 MNHNS, CDR2 SASEGT. The CDR3 sequence: CASHPDREKQPQHF. CDR3 bases: TGTGCCAGCCACCCCGACAGGGAAAAACAGCCCCAGCATTTT.

V usage is TRBV19 and J usage is TRBJ1-3, with a tentative D call TRBD1 (5 bases). This CDR3 comprises 15 residues. CDR1 LNHDA and CDR2 SQIVND come from the germline V gene (reference sequence). Trimming took 3 bases from V and 2 from J, leaving 11 bases between them. The CDR3 DNA is TGTGCCAGTAGTATTGGACCGGGGGCTGGAAACACCATATATTTT. It encodes CASSIGPGAGNTIYF.

The chain combines TRBV7-9 with TRBJ2-7; a weak D match, TRBD1 (6 bases). The germline CDR1 and CDR2 sequences are SEHNR and FQNEAQ (reference sequence). This CDR3 region has 16 residues. Between the trimmed V and J ends, which lost 6 bases and 3 bases, there was a span of 21 bases. CDR3 DNA sequence: TGTGCCAGCAGTTCTCAGGAGGACAGAGCCTTCTACGAGCAGTACTTC. Protein sequence: CASSSQEDRAFYEQYF.

The chain has TRBV5-1 and TRBJ2-1; 7 bases align to TRBD2. Looked up from germline, CDR1 is SGHRS and CDR2 is YFSETQ. The CDR3 length is 14 residues. The ends lost 6 bases at V and 7 bases at J; junction bases unmatched: 10. The CDR3 protein is CASTPRGEGNEQFF. In DNA, the CDR3 is TGCGCCAGCACCCCACGGGGGGAGGGGAATGAGCAGTTCTTC.

The chain couples TRBV6-5 to TRBJ2-7, with D maybe TRBD2 (7 bases). Germline CDR1 and CDR2: MNHEY and SVGAGI. The CDR3 has 14 residues. V gave up 2 bases and J gave up 6 bases, with 14 bases separating them. CDR3 region: CASSYRTGGGEQYF. The CDR3 region has the DNA TGTGCCAGCAGTTACCGGACGGGGGGCGGCGAGCAGTACTTC.

The chain joins TRBV19 to TRBJ1-1, with a weak D call TRBD1 (6 bases). With 4 bases removed from V and 4 bases from J, the gap between germline ends came to 13 bases. The V gene's germline CDR1 is LNHDA and CDR2 SQIVND (reference sequence). This CDR3 is built from 14 residues. The chain's CDR3 is CASSTDRFGTEAFF. The CDR3 bases are TGTGCCAGTAGTACCGACAGGTTCGGCACTGAAGCTTTCTTT.

V usage is TRBV30 and J usage is TRBJ1-1; D gene uncertain. V was cut by 3 bases and J by 4 bases, with 12 bases left in between. CDR3 length: 13 residues. Germline lookup yields CDR1 GTSNPN and CDR2 SVGIG (reference sequence). The CDR3 DNA follows: TGTGCCTGGAGAGAGGGCTCAGGCACTGAAGCTTTCTTT. This translates into CAWREGSGTEAFF.

The V call is TRBV19, the J call TRBJ1-3; D is unclear. Germline lookup yields CDR1 LNHDA and CDR2 SQIVND (reference sequence). This CDR3 comprises 15 residues. Between the trimmed V and J ends, which lost 3 bases and 4 bases, there was a span of 13 bases. The CDR3 DNA follows: TGTGCCAGTAGTATCAGCCCGGGGTCCGGAAACACCATATATTTT. Translation gives CASSISPGSGNTIYF.

The chain recombines TRBV5-4 with TRBJ2-5; a possible D gene is TRBD1 (6 bases). The CDR3 has 15 amino acids. V lost 4 bases, J lost 2 bases, and 15 bases lay in between. CDR1 SGHNT and CDR2 YYREEE come from the germline V gene (reference sequence). CDR3 in DNA: TGTGCCAGCAGCGAGGGGGTGCAGAAGCAAGAGACCCAGTACTTC. It is translated as CASSEGVQKQETQYF.